Sequencing of this T cell receptor (beta chain) was carried out in a study of T-cell reconstitution after alpha-beta-depleted transplantation in children. Broader study findings: Among T cells one year after transplant, newly produced cells accounted for most counts and diversity. Reportedly, only several hundred clones from non-depleted graft cells drove alpha-beta T-cell counts at about two months. Some patients' high day-60 TCRbeta diversity was traced to surviving recipient T cells and thymic progenitors.

The germline CDR1 and CDR2 sequences are LNHDA and SQIVND (reference sequence). Germline trimming cut 5 bases from V and 3 bases from J; bases unmatched to any gene: 13. The CDR3 has 17 residues. This clonotype turned up a few times. Antigen specificity is unknown. TCRbeta library preparation incorporated unique molecular identifiers. TCRdb reprocessed the PCR reads via MiXCR and lists one record per CDR3 protein. The table includes about 350,000 distinct CDR3 sequences, roughly 15% detected once. The chain is built from TRBV19 and TRBJ2-7; TRBD2 matches 10 bases. This receptor was obtained from a male patient under 10 years old who had a stem cell transplant for acute lymphoblastic leukemia, so the T cells may come from the graft donor. The sample here was PBMCs, mostly from graft donor cells, taken 360 days after TCRalphabeta/CD19-depleted stem cell transplant. The CDR3, as DNA: TGTGCCAGTAGTGGCGGGTCTAGCGGGAGAAATCGCTACGAGCAGTACTTC. Residues: CASSGGSSGRNRYEQYF.